This TCR beta chain was identified during a study of T cell repertoires in cytomegalovirus infection. Of note for this clonotype: The junction differs from germline at one of its ends, possibly a read error.

TCRdb re-called the reads through MiXCR, storing one row per CDR3 protein. The table has approximately 750,000 distinct CDR3 sequences, roughly 35% seen once. CDR1 is MDHEN, CDR2 SYDVKM, per germline. The length of the CDR3 is 14 residues. The chain joins TRBV28 to TRBJ2-7; TRBD2 agrees at 7 bases. The material sequenced was PBMCs. The sequence derives from a human donor in good health (CMV status not recorded). Some clones in this sample may be carry-over from other donors' samples. The CDR3 protein is CARSSPGGSYEQYF. For the CDR3, the DNA is TGTGCCCGCAGTTCCCCGGGGGGCTCCTACGAGCAGTACTTC.